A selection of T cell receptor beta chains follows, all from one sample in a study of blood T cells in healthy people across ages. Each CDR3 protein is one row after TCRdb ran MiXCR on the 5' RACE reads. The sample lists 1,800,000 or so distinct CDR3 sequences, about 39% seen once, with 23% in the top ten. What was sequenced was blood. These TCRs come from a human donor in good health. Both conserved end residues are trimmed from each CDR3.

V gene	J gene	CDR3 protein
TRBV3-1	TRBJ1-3	ASSQERVPSGNTIY
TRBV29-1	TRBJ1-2	SARRGQGREGYT
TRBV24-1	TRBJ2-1	ATSDFLGGQGGEQF
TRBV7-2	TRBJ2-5	ASSLLFSVGMWETQY
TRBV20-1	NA	SASYASSGDEQY
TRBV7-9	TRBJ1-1	ASSLDGTGRYAEAF
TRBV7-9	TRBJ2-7	ASELRTSGSYEQY
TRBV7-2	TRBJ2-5	ASSPPTGKRETQY
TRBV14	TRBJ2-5	ASSHLGTSGGMAQY
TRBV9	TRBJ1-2	ASSVTGNRYGYT
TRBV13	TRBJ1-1	ASSSREAEAF
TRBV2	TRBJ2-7	ASSESTSGAYEQY
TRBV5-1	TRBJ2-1	ASTWTGLNNEQF
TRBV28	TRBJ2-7	ASSPTGLAGEVEQY
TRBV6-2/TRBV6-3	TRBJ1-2	ASDSKDRSNYGYT
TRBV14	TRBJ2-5	ASSQGDYGETQY
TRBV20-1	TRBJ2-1	SVPPRIGIVDEQF
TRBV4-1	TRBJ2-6	ASSQDRTAGANVLT
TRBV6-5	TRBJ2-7	ASTTGTASYEQY
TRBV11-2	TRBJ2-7	ASSSGGDFYEQY
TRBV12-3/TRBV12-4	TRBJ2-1	ASSEGIEQF
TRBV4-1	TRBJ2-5	AGSQGLAKTQETQY
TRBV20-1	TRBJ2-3	SALRLASTDTQY
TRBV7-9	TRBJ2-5	ASSLIPVSEETQY
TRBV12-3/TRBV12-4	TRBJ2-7	ASSIHPRGYPTQQY
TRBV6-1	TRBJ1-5	ASSSSPGANQPQH
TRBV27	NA	ASSFETGGTYEQY
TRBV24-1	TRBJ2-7	ATSGASGQQY
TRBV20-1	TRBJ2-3	SAEDRVITDTQY
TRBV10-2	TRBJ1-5	ASSEWSGRHQPQH
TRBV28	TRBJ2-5	ASSLTRSTETQY
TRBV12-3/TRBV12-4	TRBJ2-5	ASSLWGGTQETQY
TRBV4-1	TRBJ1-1	ASSQGGGELNTEAF
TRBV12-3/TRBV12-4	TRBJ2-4	ASSLRVWSAMAKNIQY
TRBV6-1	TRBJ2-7	ASSEATGLAGGLAYEQY
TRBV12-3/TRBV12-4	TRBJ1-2	ATLDSYFYGYT
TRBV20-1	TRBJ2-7	SARRSARGYEQY
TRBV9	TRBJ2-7	ASSVAGHPGYEQY
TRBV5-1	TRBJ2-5	ASSLGELAQY
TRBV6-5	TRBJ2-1	ASSYSATEQF
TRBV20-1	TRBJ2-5	SDRDWGGEETQY